These 28 T cell receptor beta chains came from one sample sequenced in a study of shared clonotypes between healthy human individuals. Libraries were prepared by immunoSEQ multiplex PCR; TCRdb keeps only in-frame clonotypes and omits some of them. The table records roughly 2.2 million clones, roughly 90% of them present only once. The sequenced sample was naive CD4+ T cells from PBMCs. Stated subset: CD45RA+ positively selected. These receptors all come from a man younger than 30 in good health. Some clones in this sample may be carry-over from other donors' samples.

This chain links TRBV15 with TRBJ1-1; 7 nucleotides agree with TRBD1. CDR1 and CDR2 (germline): LNHNV, YYDKDF (reference sequence). CDR3 size: 18 residues. The trim removed 1 base at V and 1 base at J, leaving 12 bases unmatched. The CDR3 nucleotides are TGTGCCACCAGCAGAGCCAGGGGGTCCGCCTTACGGAACACTGAAGCTTTCTTT. It translates to CATSRARGSALRNTEAFF.

This clone was detected only once. Other DNA sequences in the same sample also yield this CDR3. The gene calls are TRBV14 and TRBJ2-5, with 10 bases that match TRBD2. Trimming took 1 base from V and 4 from J; bases not matched to a gene: 6. CDR1 is SGHDN, CDR2 FVKESK, per germline. This CDR3 has 16 amino acids. CDR3 nucleotides: TGTGCCAGCAGCCAAGTCCGAGCGGGAGGGCGAGAGACCCAGTACTTC. This encodes CASSQVRAGGRETQYF.

This chain uses TRBV25-1 with TRBJ1-4; the match to TRBD1 covers 9 bases. The CDR3 consists of 14 residues. Germline assignment: CDR1 MGHDK and CDR2 SYGVNS. V dropped 4 bases and J dropped 3; count of bases not matched to a gene: 0. The DNA of the CDR3 is TGTGCCAGCAGTGGACAGGGGGCTAATGAAAAACTGTTTTTT. This gives the protein CASSGQGANEKLFF.

V usage is TRBV7-2 and J usage is TRBJ1-5; unclear D gene. Trimming took 5 bases from V and 2 from J, leaving 7 bases between them. CDR1 SGHTA and CDR2 FQGNSA come from the germline V gene. The CDR3 has 13 amino acids. The CDR3 DNA reads TGTGCCAGCAGCCGGGCTCGCAATCAGCCCCAGCATTTT. It translates to CASSRARNQPQHF.

Worth noting for this clone: This sample includes further DNA sequences coding for the same CDR3. The chain uses TRBV28 and TRBJ1-5; no clear D. Germline CDR1 reads MDHEN; CDR2 reads SYDVKM. Trimming shortened V by 6 bases and J by 7 bases, and 7 bases separated the two germline ends. This CDR3 has 11 amino acids. The CDR3 protein is CASSLDQPQHF. The CDR3 DNA is TGTGCCAGCAGCCTAGACCAGCCCCAGCATTTT.

This chain links TRBV6-5 with TRBJ1-2, with TRBD1 as a possible D gene (5 bases). The germline gives CDR1 MNHEY, CDR2 SVGAGI. The CDR3 has 14 residues. Trimming took off 0 bases at V and 2 bases at J, with 7 bases between the two ends. The DNA of the CDR3 is TGTGCCAGCAGTTACTCGGGGGAAAACTATGGCTACACCTTC. Encoded protein: CASSYSGENYGYTF.

The rearrangement links TRBV27 to TRBJ2-3; TRBD1 matches 10 bases. CDR3 length: 16 amino acids. The germline V gene has CDR1 MNHEY and CDR2 SMNVEV (reference sequence). With 6 bases clipped from V and 8 bases from J, the junction kept 14 bases outside the gene matches. CDR3 sequence (DNA): TGTGCCAGCAGCCAGCCCCCAGGGACAGGGGTGGGTACGCAGTATTTT. Translating gives CASSQPPGTGVGTQYF.

Concerning this clone: Distinct nucleotide sequences in the sample also encode this CDR3. This chain links TRBV28 with TRBJ1-1; D is possibly TRBD1 (5 bases). Germline CDR1 MDHEN, CDR2 SYDVKM. CDR3 size: 15 residues. V was pared by 5 bases and J by 0 bases, with 13 bases between. The CDR3 region has the DNA TGTGCCAGCAGTCTAGGGGCAGGGATGAACACTGAAGCTTTCTTT. Translated: CASSLGAGMNTEAFF.

About this clone itself: The junction shows a germline mismatch at one end, possibly a read error. J is TRBJ2-7 and V is TRBV11-2, with D possibly being TRBD2 (5 bases). This CDR3 contains 15 residues. Per the germline V gene, CDR1 is SGHAT and CDR2 is FQNNGV. CDR3 in DNA: TGTGCCAGCAGCCTAGATTGGCGGGCCGTCTACGAGCAGTACTTC. It specifies CASSLDWRAVYEQYF. Drawing the rest from reference TRBV11-2 and TRBJ2-7, the complete variable domain is EAGVAQSPRYKIIEKRQSVAFWCNPISGHATLYWYQQILGQGPKLLIQFQNNGVVDDSQLPKDRFSAERLKGVDSTLKIQPAKLEDSAVYLCASSLDWRAVYEQYFGPGTRLTVT.

V usage is TRBV5-5 and J usage is TRBJ1-1; tentatively, D is TRBD1 (6 bases). Looked up from germline, CDR1 is SGHKS and CDR2 is YYEKEE (reference sequence). Between the trimmed V and J ends, which lost 4 bases and 0 bases, there was a span of 16 bases. CDR3 length equals 16 residues. CDR3 in DNA: TGTGCCAGCAGCCGTACAACGGACAGTCTGAACACTGAAGCTTTCTTT. Protein sequence: CASSRTTDSLNTEAFF.

The V and J genes are TRBV19 and TRBJ1-2; D might be TRBD1 (5 bases). The V gene's germline CDR1 is LNHDA and CDR2 SQIVND (reference sequence). The CDR3 sequence is 16 residues long. Trimming pared 3 bases from V and 0 bases from J, leaving 14 bases between. Here the CDR3 DNA reads TGTGCCAGTAGTATCTCGGGGCCGCGAGCTAACTATGGCTACACCTTC. This codes for CASSISGPRANYGYTF.

This clone was seen only once. This chain links TRBV4-1 with TRBJ2-5, with 8 positions matching TRBD2. The ends lost 4 bases at V and 2 bases at J; junction bases unmatched: 6. Germline V CDR1 and CDR2: MGHRA, YSYEKL. This CDR3 is 15 amino acids long. CDR3 DNA: TGCGCCAGCAGCCGTCCTAGCGGGTCTCAAGAGACCCAGTACTTC. Encoded protein: CASSRPSGSQETQYF.

The chain uses TRBV7-8 and TRBJ1-5; 8 nucleotides agree with TRBD1. After removal of 5 bases from V and 4 bases from J, the junction contained 7 bases not matched to a gene. This CDR3 has 15 amino acids. In germline, CDR1 is SGHVS, CDR2 FQNEAQ. For the CDR3, the DNA is TGTGCCAGCAGCCCAAAAAGGACAGGGAATCAGCCCCAGCATTTT. It specifies CASSPKRTGNQPQHF.

This chain connects TRBV6-1 to TRBJ2-7, with a tentative D call TRBD2 (5 bases). The CDR3 length is 13 residues. Germline CDR1 reads MNHNS; CDR2 reads SASEGT. V dropped 8 bases and J dropped 7 bases, with 18 bases sitting between them. As DNA, the CDR3 is TGTGCCAGCCTCCGGGGTAGTGCCCGGGAGCAGTACTTC. This translates into CASLRGSAREQYF.

V and J are TRBV7-9 and TRBJ1-4; TRBD1 is a possible D gene (6 bases). The CDR3 extends over 15 amino acids. Trimming removed 5 bases at V and 7 bases at J, with 17 bases between. Germline loops: CDR1 SEHNR, CDR2 FQNEAQ (reference sequence). The CDR3 DNA reads TGTGCCAGCAGCCCTGGGGGGCAGGAGGGTGAAAAACTGTTTTTT. This translates into CASSPGGQEGEKLFF.

The rearrangement links TRBV11-2 to TRBJ2-1; maybe TRBD2 (6 bases). The CDR3 is 16 amino acids. Trimming removed 2 bases at V and 1 base at J, with 12 bases between. Germline V gene data show CDR1 as SGHAT and CDR2 as FQNNGV. The CDR3, as DNA: TGTGCCAGCAGCTTAATCGGACTACAGTCCTACAATGAGCAGTTCTTC. Its translation: CASSLIGLQSYNEQFF.

V and J are TRBV28 and TRBJ2-7; D gene ambiguous. V lost 6 bases, J lost 2 bases, and 17 bases lay in between. The length of the CDR3 is 15 residues. Germline CDR1 MDHEN, CDR2 SYDVKM. CDR3 DNA: TGTGCCAGCAGCCCTCTGGTACTGGAACCCTACGAGCAGTACTTC. Protein: CASSPLVLEPYEQYF.

This sequence joins TRBV4-1 and TRBJ2-1; TRBD2 matches 9 bases. Trimming took 2 bases from V and 8 from J; bases not matched to a gene: 10. The CDR3 consists of 16 residues. Germline assignment: CDR1 MGHRA and CDR2 YSYEKL. CDR3 in amino acids: CASSQIRGGRADEQFF. CDR3 DNA: TGCGCCAGCAGCCAAATCAGGGGCGGGAGGGCTGATGAGCAGTTCTTC.

The V gene is TRBV5-1, the J gene TRBJ1-1, with D perhaps TRBD1 (6 bases). The CDR3 has 14 amino acids. Per the germline V gene, CDR1 is SGHRS and CDR2 is YFSETQ. With 5 bases removed from V and 3 bases from J, the gap between germline ends came to 14 bases. The CDR3 DNA sequence: TGCGCCAGCAGGCTGACAGGAGTTGACACTGAAGCTTTCTTT. Its translation is CASRLTGVDTEAFF.

On this clone: Other DNA sequences in the same sample also yield this CDR3. This chain links TRBV4-1 with TRBJ2-6; no clear D. V lost 1 base and J 1 base, leaving 5 bases between the germline ends. Germline CDR1 is MGHRA and CDR2 is YSYEKL. The CDR3 runs 15 residues. This chain's CDR3 is CASSQVGSGANVLTF. DNA of the CDR3: TGCGCCAGCAGCCAAGTCGGGTCTGGGGCCAACGTCCTGACTTTC.

This clone was counted a single time. The chain employs TRBV19 and TRBJ2-5; weak D call: TRBD2 (5 bases). V dropped 3 bases and J dropped 4 bases, with 15 bases sitting between them. The CDR3 consists of 15 residues. Germline V lookup: CDR1 LNHDA, CDR2 SQIVND (reference sequence). CDR3 bases: TGTGCCAGTAGTATCATGACTCCTGGAGGAGAGACCCAGTACTTC. Protein: CASSIMTPGGETQYF.

This rearrangement joins TRBV2 to TRBJ2-1; 8 bases are a match to TRBD1. The CDR3 has 18 residues. Trimming removed 4 bases from V and 3 bases from J; junction bases left unmatched: 14. Germline V gives CDR1 SNHLY, CDR2 FYNNEI. The CDR3, as DNA: TGTGCCAGCAGTGCCCAGCCCACCGCCGGGACAGGCTACAATGAGCAGTTCTTC. Amino acid sequence: CASSAQPTAGTGYNEQFF.

Turning to this clone: Different DNA sequences within this sample yield the same CDR3. The chain couples TRBV7-3 to TRBJ2-7, with D tentatively TRBD2 (6 bases). In germline, CDR1 is SGHTA, CDR2 FQGTGA. The CDR3 has 14 residues. V was pared by 2 bases and J by 3 bases, with 11 bases between. The chain's CDR3 is CASSLGGRGYEQYF. CDR3 DNA sequence: TGTGCCAGCAGCTTAGGGGGGAGAGGCTACGAGCAGTACTTC.

This sequence joins TRBV18 and TRBJ1-2, with D maybe TRBD1 (6 bases). Germline assignment: CDR1 KGHSH and CDR2 LQKENI. The CDR3 has 14 residues. V was clipped by 6 bases and J by 8 bases, with 19 bases between them. For the CDR3, the DNA is TGTGCCAGCTCGCCCCGGGACAACCCCCCCGGCTACACCTTC. It translates to CASSPRDNPPGYTF. Together with reference TRBV18 and TRBJ1-2, the CDR3 gives the full variable domain: NAGVMQNPRHLVRRRGQEARLRCSPMKGHSHVYWYRQLPEEGLKFMVYLQKENIIDESGMPKERFSAEFPKEGPSILRIQQVVRGDSAAYFCASSPRDNPPGYTFGSGTRLTVV.

The CDR3 DNA reads TGTGCCACCTTCAGCCCGGGGCCGGGGGGATACTTC. It specifies CATFSPGPGGYF. This chain links TRBV28 with TRBJ2-7, with TRBD2 matching over 7 bases. The J segment lost 13 bases and the V segment lost 10 bases, leaving 16 bases of the junction unmatched. CDR1 MDHEN and CDR2 SYDVKM come from the germline V gene. This CDR3 contains 12 residues.

The chain combines TRBV7-9 with TRBJ2-5; 10 nucleotides align to TRBD2. The V segment lost 5 bases and the J segment 0 bases; nucleotides outside the gene matches: 9. CDR1 is SEHNR and CDR2 is FQNEAQ in the germline V gene (reference sequence). The CDR3 contains 17 residues. The CDR3 DNA reads as TGTGCCAGCAGCCCCGCCCCCGGACTAGCGGACCAAGAGACCCAGTACTTC. The encoded protein is CASSPAPGLADQETQYF.

This sequence joins TRBV19 and TRBJ1-2; D remains unclear. The V end was cut by 5 bases, the J end by 4 bases, with 8 bases between. The length of the CDR3 is 12 residues. Germline V gene sequence: CDR1 LNHDA, CDR2 SQIVND (reference sequence). The CDR3 reads CASSPGRYGYTF. The CDR3, as DNA: TGTGCCAGTAGTCCGGGCCGCTATGGCTACACCTTC.

This clone came up once. The chain joins TRBV4-3 to TRBJ1-5; the D gene is possibly TRBD1 (6 bases). Germline-derived CDR1 and CDR2 are LGHNA and YSLEER. Trimming removed 1 base at V and 7 bases at J, with 11 bases between. This CDR3 is built from 14 residues. This chain's CDR3 is CASSQGPGAQPQHF. The CDR3 nucleotides read TGCGCCAGCAGCCAAGGCCCAGGGGCGCAGCCCCAGCATTTT.